This is a list of T cell receptor beta chains from one sample in a study of naive and memory T cell subsets. From the UMI-ligation and nested PCR reads, TCRdb called clonotypes with MiXCR, one entry per CDR3 protein. In the table there are roughly 130,000 distinct CDR3 sequences, 35% to 45% of which are singletons. The sequencing input was central memory CD4+ T cells from blood. The receptors were gathered from a human donor in good health. Both conserved end residues are part of each CDR3. D genes are given only for firm matches. The size of a clone is reported for some rows only, either as once, few or many, or as a class for expanded clones.

-,TRBJ1-5,-,TRBV28,CASSLIRYQPQHF,TGTGCCAGCAGTTTGATTCGGTATCAGCCCCAGCATTTT
-,TRBJ2-1,-,TRBV19,CASSIARGRVEQFF,TGTGCCAGTAGTATAGCCAGGGGAAGGGTCGAGCAGTTCTTC
-,TRBJ1-5,-,TRBV6-1,CASSEVGGSNQPQHF,TGTGCCAGCAGTGAAGTAGGGGGATCCAATCAGCCCCAGCATTTT
-,TRBJ2-7,-,TRBV20-1,CSAGHEQYF,TGCAGTGCCGGGCACGAGCAGTACTTC
many,TRBJ2-1,-,TRBV29-1,CSVTIWAGNEQFF,TGCAGCGTTACGATTTGGGCAGGGAATGAGCAGTTCTTC
many,TRBJ2-2,-,TRBV20-1,CSARGLLNTGELFF,TGCAGTGCAAGGGGACTCCTAAACACCGGGGAGCTGTTTTTT
-,TRBJ2-5,TRBD2,TRBV28,CASRTSGIETQYF,TGTGCCAGCCGTACGAGCGGGATAGAGACCCAGTACTTC
-,TRBJ2-1,TRBD1,TRBV18,CASSPRRTGGNEQFF,TGTGCCAGCTCACCAAGGCGGACAGGGGGCAATGAGCAGTTCTTC
-,TRBJ2-1,-,TRBV18,CASSPRRGGGISYNEQFF,TGTGCCAGCTCACCCCGTCGGGGAGGGGGCATCTCCTACAATGAGCAGTTCTTC
-,TRBJ2-1,TRBD2,TRBV11-1,CASSLERGSGSEFF,TGTGCCAGCAGCTTAGAAAGGGGAAGCGGGAGTGAGTTCTTC
-,TRBJ2-1,-,TRBV27,CASSPTRGTYNEQFF,TGTGCCAGCAGTCCTACTAGGGGTACCTACAATGAGCAGTTCTTC
few,TRBJ2-5,-,TRBV27,CASSFRGETQYF,TGTGCCAGCAGTTTTAGGGGAGAGACCCAGTACTTC
few,TRBJ2-3,-,TRBV5-1,CASSLDQMASTDTQYF,TGCGCCAGCAGCTTGGATCAGATGGCTAGCACAGATACGCAGTATTTT
few,TRBJ2-7,-,TRBV6-5,CASSYSAVGRSYEQYF,TGTGCCAGCAGTTACTCTGCGGTAGGAAGGTCCTACGAGCAGTACTTC
few,TRBJ2-5,TRBD2,TRBV7-8,CASSPATSLNSQETQYF,TGTGCCAGCAGCCCTGCGACTAGCCTCAACTCTCAAGAGACCCAGTACTTC
few,TRBJ2-1,TRBD2,TRBV19,CASRLAGGVYNEQFF,TGTGCCAGTAGGCTAGCGGGAGGAGTCTACAATGAGCAGTTCTTC
few,TRBJ2-7,-,TRBV10-3,CATGRGNNYEQYF,TGTGCCACCGGTAGAGGAAACAACTACGAGCAGTACTTC
few,TRBJ2-3,-,TRBV28,CASSPLFGGTDTQYF,TGTGCCAGCAGTCCCCTGTTCGGGGGCACAGATACGCAGTATTTT
-,TRBJ2-3,TRBD2,TRBV6-1,CASSREGAGGPSRVDTQYF,TGTGCCAGCAGTCGAGAGGGGGCGGGAGGGCCTTCCAGGGTAGATACGCAGTATTTT
few,TRBJ2-7,-,TRBV6-1,CASSGVSGAEQYF,TGTGCCAGCAGCGGAGTCTCCGGCGCCGAGCAGTACTTC
many,TRBJ2-5,TRBD1,TRBV7-9,CASSYLQGAGETQYF,TGTGCCAGCAGCTATCTACAGGGGGCAGGGGAGACCCAGTACTTC
-,TRBJ1-1,TRBD1,TRBV25-1,CASSERAQGATNTEAFF,TGTGCCAGCAGTGAACGCGCACAGGGGGCGACGAACACTGAAGCTTTCTTT
-,TRBJ2-1,TRBD2,TRBV18,CASSPLAGVDREQFF,TGTGCCAGCTCACCCTTAGCGGGAGTTGATCGTGAGCAGTTCTTC
many,TRBJ2-1,-,TRBV2,CASSENLYNEQFF,TGTGCCAGCAGTGAGAACCTCTACAATGAGCAGTTCTTC
-,TRBJ1-5,-,TRBV12-3/TRBV12-4,CASTGDNQPQHF,TGTGCCAGCACCGGGGACAATCAGCCCCAGCATTTT
many,TRBJ2-7,-,TRBV2,CASSAWYEQYF,TGTGCCAGCAGTGCCTGGTACGAGCAGTACTTC
-,TRBJ2-7,-,TRBV5-1,CASSREGATYEQYF,TGCGCCTCTAGCAGGGAGGGGGCCACCTACGAGCAGTACTTC
once,TRBJ1-1,-,TRBV7-2,CASSYRMGGNTEAFF,TGTGCCAGCAGCTATAGGATGGGGGGTAACACTGAAGCTTTCTTT
-,TRBJ2-7,-,TRBV28,CASSLTGGSREQYF,TGTGCCAGCAGTTTAACTGGGGGGTCACGCGAGCAGTACTTC
-,TRBJ2-5,-,TRBV11-1,CASSLKSETQYF,TGTGCCAGCAGCTTAAAGTCGGAGACCCAGTACTTC
-,TRBJ2-7,-,TRBV12-5,CASGGFWGEQYF,TGTGCTAGTGGTGGTTTCTGGGGCGAGCAGTACTTC
-,TRBJ2-7,-,TRBV20-1,CSAKGTLYEQYF,TGCAGTGCTAAGGGGACCCTGTACGAGCAGTACTTC
-,TRBJ1-5,-,TRBV28,CASSLLRGSGNQPQHF,TGTGCCAGCAGTTTACTCCGGGGATCGGGCAATCAGCCCCAGCATTTT
-,TRBJ1-2,-,TRBV7-9,CASSGPQLYHGYTF,TGTGCCAGCAGCGGACCACAGTTATACCATGGCTACACCTTC
-,TRBJ2-7,TRBD1,TRBV7-2,CASSEGQGPYEQYF,TGTGCCAGCAGCGAGGGACAGGGACCATACGAGCAGTACTTC
many,TRBJ2-7,TRBD2,TRBV5-6,CASSLSGRTYEQYF,TGTGCCAGCAGCCTTAGCGGGAGGACCTACGAGCAGTACTTC
-,TRBJ1-6,-,TRBV2,CASSERTSSYNSPLHF,TGTGCCAGCAGTGAGAGGACCAGCTCCTATAATTCACCCCTCCACTTT
few,TRBJ2-7,TRBD1,TRBV30,CAWSPDRGYEQYF,TGTGCCTGGAGTCCAGACAGGGGATACGAGCAGTACTTC
-,TRBJ2-7,TRBD2,TRBV28,CASSRTSGMTYEQYF,TGTGCCAGCAGTCGGACTAGCGGGATGACCTACGAGCAGTACTTC
few,TRBJ2-1,TRBD2,TRBV6-2/TRBV6-3,CASSSTFGTSGNSYNEQFF,TGTGCCAGCAGTTCGACATTCGGGACTAGCGGTAACTCCTACAATGAGCAGTTCTTC
-,TRBJ2-1,-,TRBV10-2,CASSVVRGGDEQFF,TGCGCCAGCAGTGTCGTTAGGGGCGGGGATGAGCAGTTCTTC
few,TRBJ2-7,TRBD2,TRBV23-1,CASSQSAGLVLYEQYF,TGCGCCAGCAGTCAATCGGCGGGACTAGTCTTATACGAGCAGTACTTC
many,TRBJ2-7,-,TRBV29-1,CSVAPDRRGEQYF,TGCAGCGTTGCCCCCGACCGGAGAGGCGAGCAGTACTTC
once,TRBJ2-5,TRBD2,TRBV7-2,CASSIPRGLAGTQYF,TGTGCCAGCAGCATACCCCGCGGGCTAGCGGGGACCCAGTACTTC
-,TRBJ2-2,-,TRBV12-3/TRBV12-4,CASSGVGAGELFF,TGTGCCAGCAGTGGGGTGGGTGCCGGGGAGCTGTTTTTT
few,TRBJ2-7,TRBD1,TRBV24-1,CATSVTTGAEQYF,TGTGCCACCAGTGTTACGACAGGGGCTGAGCAGTACTTC
many,TRBJ1-1,-,TRBV29-1,CSAITPVAEAFF,TGCAGCGCGATTACACCTGTGGCTGAAGCTTTCTTT
many,TRBJ2-7,TRBD1,TRBV5-5,CASSRKPTGEWHEQYF,TGTGCCAGCAGCCGGAAACCGACAGGGGAATGGCACGAGCAGTACTTC
-,TRBJ2-7,-,TRBV20-1,CSARRPSSYEQYF,TGCAGTGCTAGACGGCCTAGCTCCTACGAGCAGTACTTC
many,TRBJ2-1,TRBD2,TRBV6-6,CASSYPRTSGRNNEQFF,TGTGCCAGCAGTTACCCGCGGACTAGCGGGAGGAACAATGAGCAGTTCTTC
few,TRBJ2-3,TRBD2,TRBV20-1,CSASGLAELSTDTQYF,TGCAGTGCTAGCGGGCTAGCGGAACTCTCTACAGATACGCAGTATTTT
-,TRBJ2-1,TRBD2,TRBV12-3/TRBV12-4,CARSSGRRRTLEAPYNEQFF,TGTGCCAGAAGTAGCGGGAGACGTCGGACACTCGAGGCCCCCTACAATGAGCAGTTCTTC